The source of this TCR beta chain is a study of beta chain features in type 1 diabetes. Study outcomes and limitations: Shorter TCRB CDR3s, moderately but significantly so, were found in Type 1 diabetes patients in all four CD4+ subsets. It was possible that PCR favored shorter templates, equally so in patients and controls.

Expressed TCRB transcripts were sequenced because the entire RNA isolate underwent reverse transcription. Profiled with immunoSEQ multiplex PCR; TCRdb holds only in-frame clones, not every one. This table has 38,000 or so clones, around 64% appearing once. The CDR3 has 14 residues. Germline V gives CDR1 MDHEN, CDR2 SYDVKM. After removal of 4 bases from V and 13 bases from J, the junction contained 12 bases not matched to a gene. A note on this clone: Its specificity is unknown.

The source material was Tregs from blood. This chain connects TRBV28 to TRBJ1-1; 10 nucleotides agree with TRBD1. The sequence was obtained from a woman in her thirties in good health. CDR3 region: CASSSSLDRGMVFF. Here the CDR3 DNA reads TGTGCCAGCAGTTCTAGCCTGGACAGGGGGATGGTTTTCTTT.